What follows describes a single TCR beta chain. In the original processing: The authors estimated nucleated cell counts from reference gene primer amplification. The assay was immunoSEQ multiplex PCR, and TCRdb's table has in-frame clones only and misses some. D and trimming come from the DNA, and the V and J calls and clone size come from that table. The table lists about 260,000 clones, 80% to 90% of them singletons, with around 3.1% in the top ten. This entry comes from a study of blood T cell repertoires in COVID-19. The germline gives CDR1 MNHEY, CDR2 SMNVEV (reference sequence). V lost 5 bases and J lost 0; bases outside the gene matches: 17. The CDR3 loop spans 20 amino acids.

The TCR comes from a woman in her thirties or forties who had been exposed to COVID-19. The J gene is TRBJ2-3, the V gene TRBV27; 10 nucleotides align to TRBD1. Sequencing was carried out using PBMCs or T cells enriched from blood (not recorded which). The CDR3 sequence is CASSLNGPSLGQGSTDTQYF. In DNA, the CDR3 is TGTGCCAGCAGTCTCAACGGCCCCTCCCTGGGACAGGGGAGCACAGATACGCAGTATTTT.